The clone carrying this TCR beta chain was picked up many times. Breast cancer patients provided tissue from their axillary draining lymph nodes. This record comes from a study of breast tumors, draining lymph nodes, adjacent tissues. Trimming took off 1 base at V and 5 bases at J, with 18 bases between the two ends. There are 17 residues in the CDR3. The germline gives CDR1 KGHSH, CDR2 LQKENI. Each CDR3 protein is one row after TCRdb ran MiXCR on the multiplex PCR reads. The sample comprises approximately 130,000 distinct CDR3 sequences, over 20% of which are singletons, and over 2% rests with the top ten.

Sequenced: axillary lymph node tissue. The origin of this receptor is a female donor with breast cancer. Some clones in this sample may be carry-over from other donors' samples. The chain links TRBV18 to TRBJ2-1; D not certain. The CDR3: CASSPRLGTLSHNEQFF. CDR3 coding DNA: TGTGCCAGCTCACCACGTTTGGGAACACTTTCGCACAATGAGCAGTTCTTC. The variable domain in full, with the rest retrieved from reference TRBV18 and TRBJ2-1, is NAGVMQNPRHLVRRRGQEARLRCSPMKGHSHVYWYRQLPEEGLKFMVYLQKENIIDESGMPKERFSAEFPKEGPSILRIQQVVRGDSAAYFCASSPRLGTLSHNEQFFGPGTRLTVL.